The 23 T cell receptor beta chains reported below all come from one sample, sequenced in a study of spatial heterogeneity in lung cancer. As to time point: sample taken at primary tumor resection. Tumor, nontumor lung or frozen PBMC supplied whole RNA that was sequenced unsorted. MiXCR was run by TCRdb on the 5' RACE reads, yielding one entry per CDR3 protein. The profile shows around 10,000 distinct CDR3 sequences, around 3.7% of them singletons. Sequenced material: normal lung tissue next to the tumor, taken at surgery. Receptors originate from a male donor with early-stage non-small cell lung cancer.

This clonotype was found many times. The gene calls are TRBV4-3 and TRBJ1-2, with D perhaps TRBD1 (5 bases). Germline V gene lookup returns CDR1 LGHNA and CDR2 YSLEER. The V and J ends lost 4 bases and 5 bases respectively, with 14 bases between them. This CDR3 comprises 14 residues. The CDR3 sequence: CASSRSQDSYGYTF. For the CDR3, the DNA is TGCGCCAGCAGCCGGTCACAGGATTCATATGGCTACACCTTC.

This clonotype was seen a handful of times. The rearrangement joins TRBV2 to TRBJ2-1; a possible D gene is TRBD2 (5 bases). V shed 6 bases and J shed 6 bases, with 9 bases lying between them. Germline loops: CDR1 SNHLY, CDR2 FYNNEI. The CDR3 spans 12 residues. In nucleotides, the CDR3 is TGTGCCAGCAGCGCGGGCTTCAATGAGCAGTTCTTC. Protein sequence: CASSAGFNEQFF.

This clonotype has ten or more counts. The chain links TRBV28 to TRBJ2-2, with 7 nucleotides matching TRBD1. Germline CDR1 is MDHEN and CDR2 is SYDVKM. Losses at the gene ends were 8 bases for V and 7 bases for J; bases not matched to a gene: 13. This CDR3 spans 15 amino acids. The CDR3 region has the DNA TGTGCCAGCGTGCAAGCGCCACAGGGGAGCGGGGAGCTGTTTTTT. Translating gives CASVQAPQGSGELFF.

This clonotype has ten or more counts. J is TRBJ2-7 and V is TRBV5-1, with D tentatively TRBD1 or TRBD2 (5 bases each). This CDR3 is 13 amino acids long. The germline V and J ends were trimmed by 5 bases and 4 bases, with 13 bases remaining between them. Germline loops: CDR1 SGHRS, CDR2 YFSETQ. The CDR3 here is CASRPGTGYEQYF. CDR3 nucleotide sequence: TGCGCCAGCAGACCTGGGACGGGGTACGAGCAGTACTTC.

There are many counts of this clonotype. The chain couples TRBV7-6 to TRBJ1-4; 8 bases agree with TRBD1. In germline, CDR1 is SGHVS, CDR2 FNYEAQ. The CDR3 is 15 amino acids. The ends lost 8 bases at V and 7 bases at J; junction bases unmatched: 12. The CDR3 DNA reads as TGTGCCAGCGGCTCTCGGACAGGGCTTCGTGAAAAACTGTTTTTT. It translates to CASGSRTGLREKLFF.

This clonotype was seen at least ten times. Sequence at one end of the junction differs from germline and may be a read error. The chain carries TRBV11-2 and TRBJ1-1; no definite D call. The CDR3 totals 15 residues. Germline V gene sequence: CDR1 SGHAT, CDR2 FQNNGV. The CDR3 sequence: CASSLARKRHTEAFF. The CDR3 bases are TGTGCCAGCAGTTTAGCCCGGAAGAGGCACACTGAAGCTTTCTTT.

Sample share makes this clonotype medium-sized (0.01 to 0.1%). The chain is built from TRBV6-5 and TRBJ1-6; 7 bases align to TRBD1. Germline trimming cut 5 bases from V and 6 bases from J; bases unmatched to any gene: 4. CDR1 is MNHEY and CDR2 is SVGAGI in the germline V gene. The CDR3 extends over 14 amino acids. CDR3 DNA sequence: TGTGCCAGCAGTGCCGGGACAGCTAATTCACCCCTCCACTTT. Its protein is CASSAGTANSPLHF.

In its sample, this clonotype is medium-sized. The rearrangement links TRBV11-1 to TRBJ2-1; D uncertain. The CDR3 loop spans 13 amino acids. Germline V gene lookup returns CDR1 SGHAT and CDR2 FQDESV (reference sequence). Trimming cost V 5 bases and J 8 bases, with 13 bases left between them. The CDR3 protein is CASSLEIRDEQFF. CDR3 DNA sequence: TGTGCCAGCAGCCTAGAGATACGGGATGAGCAGTTCTTC.

The CDR3 is CASSLESANTEAFF. CDR3 DNA: TGTGCCAGCAGCTTGGAGTCAGCGAACACTGAAGCTTTCTTT. The rearrangement joins TRBV5-8 to TRBJ1-1; D not resolved. Per the germline V gene, CDR1 is SGHTS and CDR2 is YDEGEE. The CDR3 contains 14 residues. V was clipped by 0 bases and J by 1 base, with 7 bases between them.

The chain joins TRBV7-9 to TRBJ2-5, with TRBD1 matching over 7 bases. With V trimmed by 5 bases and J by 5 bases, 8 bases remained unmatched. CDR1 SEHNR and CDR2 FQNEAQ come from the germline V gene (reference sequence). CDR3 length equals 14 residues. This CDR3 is CASSRQGAGETQYF. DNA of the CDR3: TGTGCCAGCAGCCGACAGGGAGCAGGGGAGACCCAGTACTTC.

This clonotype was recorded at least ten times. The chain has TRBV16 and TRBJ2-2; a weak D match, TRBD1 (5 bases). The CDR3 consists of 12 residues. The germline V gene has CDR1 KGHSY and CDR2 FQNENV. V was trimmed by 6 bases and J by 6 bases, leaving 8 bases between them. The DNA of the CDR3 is TGTGCCAGCAGTCCCAGGGCCGGGGAGCTGTTTTTT. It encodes CASSPRAGELFF.

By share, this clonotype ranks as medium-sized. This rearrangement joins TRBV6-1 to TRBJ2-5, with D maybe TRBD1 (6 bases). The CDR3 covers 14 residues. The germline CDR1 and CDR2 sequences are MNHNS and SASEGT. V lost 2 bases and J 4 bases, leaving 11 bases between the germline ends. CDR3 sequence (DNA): TGTGCCAGCAGTGAACAAACAGGGACAGAGACCCAGTACTTC. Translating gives CASSEQTGTETQYF.

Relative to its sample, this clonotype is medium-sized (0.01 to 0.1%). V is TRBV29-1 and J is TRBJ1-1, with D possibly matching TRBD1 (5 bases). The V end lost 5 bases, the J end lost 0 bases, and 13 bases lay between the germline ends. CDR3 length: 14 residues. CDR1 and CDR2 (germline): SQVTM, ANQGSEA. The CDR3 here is CSVLFGGMNTEAFF. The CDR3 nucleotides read TGCAGCGTTCTCTTCGGGGGGATGAACACTGAAGCTTTCTTT. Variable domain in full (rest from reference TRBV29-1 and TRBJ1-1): SAVISQKPSRDICQRGTSLTIQCQVDSQVTMMFWYRQQPGQSLTLIATANQGSEATYESGFVIDKFPISRPNLTFSTLTVSNMSPEDSSIYLCSVLFGGMNTEAFFGQGTRLTVV.

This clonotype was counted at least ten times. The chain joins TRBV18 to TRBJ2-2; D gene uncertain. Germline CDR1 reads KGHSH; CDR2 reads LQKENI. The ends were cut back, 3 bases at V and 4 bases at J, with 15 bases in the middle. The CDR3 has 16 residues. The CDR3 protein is CASSPSRASGTGELFF. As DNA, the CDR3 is TGTGCCAGCTCACCGTCAAGGGCTTCAGGCACCGGGGAGCTGTTTTTT.

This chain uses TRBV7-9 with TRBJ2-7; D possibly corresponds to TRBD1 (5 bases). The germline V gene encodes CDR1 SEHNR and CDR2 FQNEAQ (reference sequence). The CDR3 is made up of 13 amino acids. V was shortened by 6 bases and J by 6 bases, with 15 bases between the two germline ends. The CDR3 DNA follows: TGTGCCAGCAGTCCTCAGGGAATTGCCGAGCAGTACTTC. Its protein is CASSPQGIAEQYF.

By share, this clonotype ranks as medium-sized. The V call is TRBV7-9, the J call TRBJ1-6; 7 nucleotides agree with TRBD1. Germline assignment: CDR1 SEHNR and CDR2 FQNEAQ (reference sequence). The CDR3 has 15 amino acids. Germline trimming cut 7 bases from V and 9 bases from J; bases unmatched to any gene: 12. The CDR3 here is CASTKNRGELSPLHF. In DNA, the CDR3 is TGTGCCAGCACCAAGAACAGGGGAGAACTTTCACCCCTCCACTTT.

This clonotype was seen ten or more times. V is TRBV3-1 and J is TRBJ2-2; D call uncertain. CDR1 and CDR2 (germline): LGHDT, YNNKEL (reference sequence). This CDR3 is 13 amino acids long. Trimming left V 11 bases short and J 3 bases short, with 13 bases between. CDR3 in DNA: TGTGCCGGCCTCTCTTCGGACACCGGGGAGCTGTTTTTT. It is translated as CAGLSSDTGELFF.

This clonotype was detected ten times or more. CDR3: CASSLDSLAGTFYEQYF. The CDR3 DNA sequence: TGTGCCAGCAGCCTGGACTCTCTAGCGGGAACATTCTACGAGCAGTACTTC. J is TRBJ2-7 and V is TRBV5-6; TRBD2 matches at 9 bases. CDR3 length: 17 residues. Germline values: CDR1 SGHDT, CDR2 YYEEEE. J was trimmed by 3 bases and V by 4 bases; bases with no gene match: 14.

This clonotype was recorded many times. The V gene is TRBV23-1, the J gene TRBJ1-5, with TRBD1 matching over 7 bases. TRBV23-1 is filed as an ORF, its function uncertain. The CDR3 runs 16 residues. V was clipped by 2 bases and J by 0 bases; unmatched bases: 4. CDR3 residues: CASSQTGQNSNQPQHF. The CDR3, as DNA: TGCGCCAGCAGTCAAACGGGACAGAATAGCAATCAGCCCCAGCATTTT.

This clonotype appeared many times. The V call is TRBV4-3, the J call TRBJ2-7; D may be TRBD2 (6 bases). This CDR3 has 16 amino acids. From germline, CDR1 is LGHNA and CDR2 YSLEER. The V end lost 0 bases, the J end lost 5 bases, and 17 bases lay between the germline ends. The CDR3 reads CASSQDFGQGGNEQYF. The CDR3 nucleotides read TGCGCCAGCAGCCAAGATTTCGGGCAGGGCGGGAACGAGCAGTACTTC.

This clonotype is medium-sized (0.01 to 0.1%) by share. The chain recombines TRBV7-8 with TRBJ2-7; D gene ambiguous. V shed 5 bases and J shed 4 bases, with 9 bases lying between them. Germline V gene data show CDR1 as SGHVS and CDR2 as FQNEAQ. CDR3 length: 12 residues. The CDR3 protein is CASSPDNYEQYF. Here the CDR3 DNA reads TGTGCCAGCAGCCCCGACAATTACGAGCAGTACTTC.

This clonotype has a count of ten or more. CDR3 sequence (DNA): TGCAGCGTTGGAGGTAGCGGGAGCTACGAGCAGTACTTC. It is translated as CSVGGSGSYEQYF. The gene calls are TRBV29-1 and TRBJ2-7, with TRBD2 identical over 9 bases. With 4 bases clipped from V and 3 bases from J, the junction kept 4 bases outside the gene matches. Germline CDR1 and CDR2: SQVTM and ANQGSEA. There are 13 residues in the CDR3.

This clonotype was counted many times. The CDR3 DNA follows: TGCAGTGCTAGAGATGTGTGGGGAGGGATCACTGAAGCTTTCTTT. Amino acids: CSARDVWGGITEAFF. This sequence joins TRBV20-1 and TRBJ1-1; D not certain. Germline V gene lookup returns CDR1 DFQATT and CDR2 SNEGSKA (reference sequence). CDR3 length: 15 amino acids. Trimming pared 0 bases from V and 4 bases from J, leaving 15 bases between.